The present entry profiles one TCR beta chain with its context. TCRdb's copy holds only in-frame clones and misses some; the assay was immunoSEQ multiplex PCR. The sample has roughly 230,000 clones, 83% seen once. These data belong to a study of blood T cell repertoires in COVID-19. CDR3 size: 16 residues. CDR1 SEHNR and CDR2 FQNEAQ come from the germline V gene (reference sequence). V shed 1 base and J 5 bases; nucleotides not matched to a gene: 6. V gene TRBV7-9 combines with J gene TRBJ1-4; 8 bases are shared with TRBD1. The sample comprised peripheral blood. This TCR was recovered from a woman aged 45-59 years with acute or convalescent COVID-19. The CDR3 loop is CASSLGDRSYNEKLFF. The CDR3 DNA follows: TGTGCCAGCAGCTTAGGGGACAGGTCCTACAATGAAAAACTGTTTTTT.